This TCR beta chain is drawn from a study of blood T cell repertoires in COVID-19. About the study: Acute and convalescent COVID-19 specimens originated in the United States, Italy and Spain.

This table comes from immunoSEQ multiplex PCR, and its TCRdb copy is limited to in-frame clones, with some not included. This sample has about 300,000 clones, with approximately 88% found just once. From germline, CDR1 is SGHRS and CDR2 YFSETQ. With 3 bases removed from V and 10 bases from J, the gap between germline ends came to 20 bases. The CDR3 consists of 16 residues. The clonotype originates from a woman aged 25 to 39 with COVID-19, enrolled during active disease. Source material: peripheral blood. This sequence joins TRBV5-1 and TRBJ1-6; TRBD1 is a possible D gene (5 bases). The DNA for the CDR3 is TGCGCCAGCAGCTCAGGGTCCCCCGATACTGGCTCACCCCTCCACTTT. It translates to CASSSGSPDTGSPLHF.